The 14 T cell receptor beta chains below were found in one sample sequenced in a study of T cell responses to AZD1222 COVID-19 vaccine. Some clones are missing from TCRdb's copy, which holds only in-frame ones; the method was immunoSEQ multiplex PCR. Among 150,000 to 200,000 clones listed, just over 90% were seen once. Source: peripheral blood, taken 28 days after the second AZD1222 dose. All receptors derive from an adult who received the AZD1222 COVID-19 vaccine.

The V gene is TRBV7-9, the J gene TRBJ1-1, with a possible D match to TRBD1 (5 bases). V was cut by 4 bases and J by 3 bases, with 9 bases left in between. CDR3 length: 13 residues. CDR1 and CDR2 (germline): SEHNR, FQNEAQ (reference sequence). This CDR3 is CASSSQGDTEAFF. The CDR3, as DNA: TGTGCCAGCAGCTCTCAAGGGGACACTGAAGCTTTCTTT.

This clone has just one count. The CDR3 region is CAISATNTEAFF. Written as DNA, the CDR3 is TGTGCCATCAGTGCCACGAACACTGAAGCTTTCTTT. The V and J genes are TRBV10-3 and TRBJ1-1; D is unclear. Germline loops: CDR1 ENHRY, CDR2 SYGVKD. CDR3 length: 12 residues. V was cut by 4 bases and J by 1 base, with 4 bases left in between.

V gene TRBV7-8 combines with J gene TRBJ1-3, with D uncertain. This CDR3 is 15 amino acids long. From germline, CDR1 is SGHVS and CDR2 FQNEAQ. The V end lost 5 bases, the J end lost 4 bases, and 15 bases lay between the germline ends. The CDR3 is CASSPYTGRGNTIYF. The CDR3 DNA is TGTGCCAGCAGCCCCTATACGGGTAGGGGAAACACCATATATTTT.

This clone was counted once. J is TRBJ1-1 and V is TRBV28; D call uncertain. Germline V gene lookup returns CDR1 MDHEN and CDR2 SYDVKM. Deletions cut 7 bases from V and 2 bases from J, with 20 bases between. This CDR3 is built from 16 residues. CDR3 DNA sequence: TGTGCCAGCACCCACCTTTTCGGAGCGAGAAACACTGAAGCTTTCTTT. Protein: CASTHLFGARNTEAFF.

This chain connects TRBV7-8 to TRBJ2-7; D gene unclear. The germline V and J ends were trimmed by 3 bases and 3 bases, with 15 bases remaining between them. The germline CDR1 and CDR2 sequences are SGHVS and FQNEAQ. The CDR3 totals 15 residues. This CDR3 is CASSFGSRTDYEQYF. CDR3 coding DNA: TGTGCCAGCAGCTTCGGATCGAGGACGGACTACGAGCAGTACTTC. Looking up the rest from reference TRBV7-8 and TRBJ2-7 gives the full variable domain: GAGVSQSPRYKVAKRGQDVALRCDPISGHVSLFWYQQALGQGPEFLTYFQNEAQLDKSGLPSDRFFAERPEGSVSTLKIQRTQQEDSAVYLCASSFGSRTDYEQYFGPGTRLTVT.

The gene calls are TRBV7-9 and TRBJ1-4; D ambiguous. V was trimmed by 1 base and J by 0 bases, leaving 3 bases between them. CDR1 and CDR2 (germline): SEHNR, FQNEAQ (reference sequence). The CDR3 extends over 14 amino acids. The CDR3 protein is CASSLESTNEKLFF. The CDR3 DNA is TGTGCCAGCAGCTTAGAATCAACTAATGAAAAACTGTTTTTT.

The chain employs TRBV7-6 and TRBJ1-2; a possible D gene is TRBD1 (5 bases). This CDR3 contains 16 residues. CDR1 and CDR2 from the germline V gene are SGHVS and FNYEAQ. The V end lost 5 bases, the J end lost 4 bases, and 20 bases lay between the germline ends. The CDR3 sequence: CASSPRAGSSVYGYTF. The CDR3 DNA reads TGTGCCAGCAGCCCCAGGGCAGGCTCGAGTGTCTATGGCTACACCTTC.

V gene TRBV28 combines with J gene TRBJ1-1; D call uncertain. V was cut by 4 bases and J by 0 bases, with 12 bases left in between. The CDR3 runs 15 residues. Looked up from germline, CDR1 is MDHEN and CDR2 is SYDVKM. The CDR3 region has the DNA TGTGCCAGCAGTTCCCCGTGGACCCTGAACACTGAAGCTTTCTTT. Its translation is CASSSPWTLNTEAFF.

V is TRBV6-6 and J is TRBJ1-1; 7 bases align to TRBD1. Germline assignment: CDR1 MNHNY and CDR2 SVGAGI (reference sequence). There are 13 residues in the CDR3. The trim removed 10 bases at V and 0 bases at J, leaving 5 bases unmatched. CDR3 protein: CATWTGLNTEAFF. The CDR3 DNA is TGTGCCACCTGGACAGGCTTGAACACTGAAGCTTTCTTT.

The CDR3 DNA reads TGTGCCAGCTCGATGTGGACCCTTACGGATGGCTACACCTTC. Its translation is CASSMWTLTDGYTF. This sequence joins TRBV2 and TRBJ1-2, with D uncertain. Germline CDR1 SNHLY, CDR2 FYNNEI. Trimming removed 8 bases at V and 6 bases at J, with 19 bases between. The length of the CDR3 is 14 residues.

With respect to this clone: Other DNA sequences in the sample encode the same CDR3. The rearrangement links TRBV6-5 to TRBJ2-2; 9 nucleotides agree with TRBD1. J was trimmed by 6 bases and V by 0 bases; bases with no gene match: 2. The CDR3 is made up of 15 amino acids. Germline V gives CDR1 MNHEY, CDR2 SVGAGI. The CDR3 bases are TGTGCCAGCAGTTACTCGACAGGGGGTTCCGGGGAGCTGTTTTTT. This codes for CASSYSTGGSGELFF.

Here the CDR3 reads CASSPRTESTQYF. CDR3 coding DNA: TGTGCCAGCAGTCCCCGGACGGAATCTACGCAGTATTTT. The V and J genes are TRBV12-3 or TRBV12-4 and TRBJ2-3; D remains ambiguous. V was cut by 5 bases and J by 8 bases, with 14 bases left in between. The CDR3 is 13 amino acids.

The genes are TRBV27 and TRBJ2-3, with a possible D match to TRBD2 (5 bases). V was clipped by 3 bases and J by 8 bases, with 9 bases between them. The CDR3 is 12 residues long. Germline V gene data show CDR1 as MNHEY and CDR2 as SMNVEV (reference sequence). The CDR3 region has the DNA TGTGCCAGCAGTTTTGTAGAGGGTACGCAGTATTTT. Translation gives CASSFVEGTQYF.

The genes are TRBV2 and TRBJ1-1, with 9 bases identical to TRBD1. The junction had 2 bases not matched to a gene; V was cut back by 2 bases and J by 4 bases. The CDR3 loop spans 14 amino acids. In germline, CDR1 is SNHLY, CDR2 FYNNEI. The CDR3 protein is CASSELTGGTEAFF. The CDR3 DNA sequence: TGTGCCAGCAGTGAATTGACAGGGGGCACTGAAGCTTTCTTT.